The 9 T cell receptor beta chains presented below share a single source sample, sequenced in a study of blood T cell repertoires in COVID-19. Profiling relied on immunoSEQ multiplex PCR, and the TCRdb table lists in-frame clones only, not all of them. The profile shows more than 25,000 clones, about two thirds of them singletons. The sequenced material came from peripheral blood. Receptors originate from a human donor in a cohort sampled during active COVID-19.

This clone was detected only a few times. The chain uses TRBV6-1 and TRBJ1-1; D is perhaps TRBD1 (5 bases). The CDR3 is 15 amino acids. The germline gives CDR1 MNHNS, CDR2 SASEGT. V dropped 1 base and J dropped 4 bases, with 13 bases sitting between them. The DNA for the CDR3 is TGTGCCAGCAGTGAAGGGCTCGCCGGGGGCACTGAAGCTTTCTTT. Translation gives CASSEGLAGGTEAFF.

CDR3 in amino acids: CASSFPPGQGVAGEQFF. Written as DNA, the CDR3 is TGTGCCAGCAGCTTTCCCCCGGGACAGGGGGTGGCGGGTGAGCAGTTCTTC. The chain employs TRBV11-3 and TRBJ2-1, with 11 bases aligning to TRBD1. V gave up 3 bases and J gave up 9 bases; unmatched junction bases: 13. The CDR3 sequence is 17 residues long. In germline, CDR1 is SGHNT, CDR2 YENEEA.

V gene TRBV9 combines with J gene TRBJ2-2, with D perhaps matching TRBD1 (5 bases). V lost 0 bases and J 7 bases, leaving 13 bases between the germline ends. The CDR3 is 15 amino acids. Germline CDR1 SGDLS, CDR2 YYNGEE. CDR3 sequence reads: CASSVEGLGVGELFF. As DNA, the CDR3 is TGTGCCAGCAGCGTAGAGGGGTTGGGTGTCGGGGAGCTGTTTTTT.

This sequence joins TRBV19 and TRBJ1-2; 7 nucleotides match TRBD1. Germline values: CDR1 LNHDA, CDR2 SQIVND (reference sequence). The CDR3 contains 15 residues. The trim removed 10 bases at V and 4 bases at J, leaving 15 bases unmatched. CDR3 loop: CATHRPGTDSYGYTF. The CDR3 DNA sequence: TGTGCCACGCACCGACCGGGGACAGATTCCTATGGCTACACCTTC.

The rearrangement links TRBV11-3 to TRBJ2-1; 11 bases map to TRBD2. Germline V gives CDR1 SGHNT, CDR2 YENEEA. Trimming cost V 2 bases and J 7 bases; bases outside gene matches: 13. This CDR3 contains 18 residues. The CDR3 DNA reads as TGTGCCAGCAGCTTAATAATTAGGAGAACTAGCGGGGGAAATGAGCAGTTCTTC. Translated: CASSLIIRRTSGGNEQFF.

This clone was seen more than once but under ten times. The chain links TRBV6-2 or TRBV6-3 to TRBJ2-3; 7 bases line up with TRBD1. Germline V CDR1 and CDR2: MNHEY, SVGEGT. The CDR3 sequence is 16 residues long. Trimming cost V 6 bases and J 4 bases; bases outside gene matches: 13. Here the CDR3 reads CASSRPRQGGSDTQYF. In DNA form, the CDR3 reads TGTGCCAGCAGCCGGCCGAGACAGGGTGGATCAGATACGCAGTATTTT.

This chain joins TRBV4-1 and TRBJ1-5, with D unclear. This CDR3 has 15 amino acids. The V end lost 0 bases, the J end lost 2 bases, and 8 bases lay between the germline ends. Germline V gene data show CDR1 as MGHRA and CDR2 as YSYEKL. CDR3 bases: TGCGCCAGCAGCCAAGATCTAACGGGCAATCAGCCCCAGCATTTT. Translation gives CASSQDLTGNQPQHF.

V and J are TRBV11-2 and TRBJ2-1; 14 nucleotides line up with TRBD2. The CDR3 is made up of 16 amino acids. In germline, CDR1 is SGHAT, CDR2 FQNNGV. The junction had 7 bases not matched to a gene; V was cut back by 5 bases and J by 7 bases. CDR3 sequence (DNA): TGTGCCAGCAGCCACCGGAGGACTAGCGGGGGGAATGAGCAGTTCTTC. As protein: CASSHRRTSGGNEQFF.

The J gene is TRBJ2-5, the V gene TRBV7-2; D uncertain. In germline, CDR1 is SGHTA, CDR2 FQGNSA. The CDR3 loop spans 14 amino acids. V gave up 2 bases and J gave up 1 base, with 8 bases separating them. CDR3 sequence: CASSLINGQETQYF. The CDR3 nucleotides read TGTGCCAGCAGCTTAATTAACGGCCAAGAGACCCAGTACTTC.